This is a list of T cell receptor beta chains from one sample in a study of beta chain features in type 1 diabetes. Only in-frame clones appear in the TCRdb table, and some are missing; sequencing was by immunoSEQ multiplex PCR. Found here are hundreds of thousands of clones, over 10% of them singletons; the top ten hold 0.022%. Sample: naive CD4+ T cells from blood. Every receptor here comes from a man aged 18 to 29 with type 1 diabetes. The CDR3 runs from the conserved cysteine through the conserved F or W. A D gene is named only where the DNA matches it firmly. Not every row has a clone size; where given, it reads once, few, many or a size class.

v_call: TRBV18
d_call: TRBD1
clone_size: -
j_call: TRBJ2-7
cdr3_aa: CASSPRDSSYEQYF
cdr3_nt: TGTGCCAGCTCACCGAGGGACAGTTCCTACGAGCAGTACTTC

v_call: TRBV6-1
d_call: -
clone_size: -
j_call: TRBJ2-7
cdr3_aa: CASSEYSRSYEQYF
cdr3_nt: TGTGCCAGCAGTGAATACTCCCGCTCCTACGAGCAGTACTTC

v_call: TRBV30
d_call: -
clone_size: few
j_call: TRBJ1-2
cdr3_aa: CAWSADRNYGYTF
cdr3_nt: TGTGCCTGGAGTGCCGACAGGAACTATGGCTACACCTTC

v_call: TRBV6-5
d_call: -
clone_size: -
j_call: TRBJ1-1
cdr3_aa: CASIRGGGTEAFF
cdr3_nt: TGTGCCAGCATCCGAGGAGGGGGCACTGAAGCTTTCTTT

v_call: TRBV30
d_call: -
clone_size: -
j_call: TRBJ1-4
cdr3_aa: CAWSVPLSNEKLFF
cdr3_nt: TGTGCCTGGAGTGTACCCCTATCGAATGAAAAACTGTTTTTT

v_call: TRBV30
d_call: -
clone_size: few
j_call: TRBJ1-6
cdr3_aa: CAWSGQYNSPLHF
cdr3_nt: TGTGCCTGGAGTGGGCAATATAATTCACCCCTCCACTTT

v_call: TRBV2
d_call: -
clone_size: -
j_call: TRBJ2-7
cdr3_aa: CASSEEMGVYEQYF
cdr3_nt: TGTGCCAGCAGTGAAGAAATGGGAGTTTACGAGCAGTACTTC

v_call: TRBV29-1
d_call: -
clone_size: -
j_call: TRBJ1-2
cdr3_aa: CSVTGRLNYGYTF
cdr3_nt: TGCAGCGTTACTGGACGGTTGAACTATGGCTACACCTTC

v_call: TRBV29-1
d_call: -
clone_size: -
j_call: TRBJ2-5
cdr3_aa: CSVVGRLQETQYF
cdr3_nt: TGCAGCGTTGTAGGCAGGCTCCAAGAGACCCAGTACTTC

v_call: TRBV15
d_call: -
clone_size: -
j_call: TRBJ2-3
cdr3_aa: CATSSRTSTDTQYF
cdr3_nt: TGTGCCACCAGCAGCAGGACATCAACAGATACGCAGTATTTT

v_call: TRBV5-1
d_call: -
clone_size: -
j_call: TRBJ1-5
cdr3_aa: CASSVGTNQPQHF
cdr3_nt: TGCGCCAGCAGCGTAGGGACAAATCAGCCCCAGCATTTT

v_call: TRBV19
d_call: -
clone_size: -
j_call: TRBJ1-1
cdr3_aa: CASSSWDTTEAFF
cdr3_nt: TGTGCCAGTAGTTCCTGGGACACGACTGAAGCTTTCTTT

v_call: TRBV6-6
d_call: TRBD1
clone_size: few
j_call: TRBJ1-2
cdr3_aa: CASSYSTGDYGYTF
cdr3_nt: TGTGCCAGCAGTTACTCGACAGGGGACTATGGCTACACCTTC

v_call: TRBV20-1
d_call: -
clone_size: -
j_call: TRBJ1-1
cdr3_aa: CGRKGNTEAFF
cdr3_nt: TGCGGGCGGAAGGGGAACACTGAAGCTTTCTTT

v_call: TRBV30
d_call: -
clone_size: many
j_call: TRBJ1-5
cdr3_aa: CAWAVQSNQPQHF
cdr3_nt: TGTGCCTGGGCCGTACAGTCCAATCAGCCCCAGCATTTT

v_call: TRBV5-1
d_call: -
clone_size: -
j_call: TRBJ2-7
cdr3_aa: CASSLVTGSYEQYF
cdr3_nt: TGCGCCAGCAGCTTGGTTACAGGGTCCTACGAGCAGTACTTC

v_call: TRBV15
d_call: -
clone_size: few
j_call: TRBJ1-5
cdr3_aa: CATKRGGPYQPQHF
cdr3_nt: TGTGCCACCAAGAGGGGGGGACCCTATCAGCCCCAGCATTTT

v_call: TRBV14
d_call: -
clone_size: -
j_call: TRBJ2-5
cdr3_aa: CASSPVGGHETQYF
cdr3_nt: TGTGCCAGCAGCCCGGTGGGGGGTCACGAGACCCAGTACTTC

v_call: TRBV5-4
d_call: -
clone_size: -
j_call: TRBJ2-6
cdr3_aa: CASWGQQDEAGANVLTF
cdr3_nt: TGTGCCAGTTGGGGGCAACAGGATGAGGCTGGGGCCAACGTCCTGACTTTC

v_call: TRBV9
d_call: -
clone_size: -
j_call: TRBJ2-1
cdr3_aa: CASSAPSNEQFF
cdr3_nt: TGTGCCAGCAGCGCCCCCAGCAATGAGCAGTTCTTC

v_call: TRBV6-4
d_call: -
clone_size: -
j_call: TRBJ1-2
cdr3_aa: CASRDNYGYTF
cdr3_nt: TGTGCCAGCAGGGATAACTATGGCTACACCTTC

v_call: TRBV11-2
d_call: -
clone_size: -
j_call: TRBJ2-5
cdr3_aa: CASSLVPSQETQYF
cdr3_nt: TGTGCCAGCAGCCTCGTCCCTAGCCAAGAGACCCAGTACTTC

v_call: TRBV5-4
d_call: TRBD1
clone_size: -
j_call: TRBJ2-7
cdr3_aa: CASSFADRAYEQYF
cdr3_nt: TGTGCCAGCAGCTTCGCAGACAGGGCCTACGAGCAGTACTTC

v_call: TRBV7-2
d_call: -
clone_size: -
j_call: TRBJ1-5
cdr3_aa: CASSLVGGRYSNQPQHF
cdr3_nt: TGTGCCAGCAGCTTAGTGGGAGGGCGATATAGCAATCAGCCCCAGCATTTT

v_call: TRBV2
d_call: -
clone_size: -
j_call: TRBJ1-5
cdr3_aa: CASTLGGQPQHF
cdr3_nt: TGTGCCAGCACCCTAGGGGGTCAGCCCCAGCATTTT

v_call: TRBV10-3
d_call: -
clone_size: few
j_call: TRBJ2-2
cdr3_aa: CAIGETYTGELFF
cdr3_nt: TGTGCCATCGGGGAAACTTACACCGGGGAGCTGTTTTTT

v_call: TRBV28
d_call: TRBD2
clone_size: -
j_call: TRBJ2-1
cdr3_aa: CASMGLAGGYNEQFF
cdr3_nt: TGTGCCAGCATGGGTCTAGCGGGGGGGTACAATGAGCAGTTCTTC

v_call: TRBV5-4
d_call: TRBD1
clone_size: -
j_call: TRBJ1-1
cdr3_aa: CASSPGGQVNTEAFF
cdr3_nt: TGTGCCAGCAGCCCGGGGGGACAGGTCAACACTGAAGCTTTCTTT

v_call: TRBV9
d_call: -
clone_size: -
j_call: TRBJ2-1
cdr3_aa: CASSVASSYNEQFF
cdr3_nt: TGTGCCAGCAGCGTAGCGAGCTCCTACAATGAGCAGTTCTTC

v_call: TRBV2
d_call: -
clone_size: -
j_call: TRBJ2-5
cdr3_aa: CASRGGAETQYF
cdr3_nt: TGTGCCAGCAGAGGCGGGGCCGAGACCCAGTACTTC

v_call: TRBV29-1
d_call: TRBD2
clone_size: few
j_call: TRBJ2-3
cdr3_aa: CSVDGGGADTQYF
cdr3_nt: TGCAGCGTTGATGGCGGGGGGGCAGATACGCAGTATTTT

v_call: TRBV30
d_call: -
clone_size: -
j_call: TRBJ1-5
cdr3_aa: CAWSGQDNQPQHF
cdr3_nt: TGTGCCTGGAGTGGACAGGACAATCAGCCCCAGCATTTT

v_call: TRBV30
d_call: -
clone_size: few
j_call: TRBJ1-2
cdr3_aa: CAWSVGVGGYTF
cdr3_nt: TGTGCCTGGAGTGTAGGTGTGGGTGGCTACACCTTC

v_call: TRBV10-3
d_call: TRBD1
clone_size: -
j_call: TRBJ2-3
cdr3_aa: CASQQGSTDTQYF
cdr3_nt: TGTGCCAGCCAACAGGGGTCTACAGATACGCAGTATTTT

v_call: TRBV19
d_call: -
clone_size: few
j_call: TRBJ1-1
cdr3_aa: CASSPRWTEAFF
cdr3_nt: TGTGCCAGTAGTCCCCGGTGGACTGAAGCTTTCTTT

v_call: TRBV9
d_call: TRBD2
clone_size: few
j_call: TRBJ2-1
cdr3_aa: CASSVGSSGGSSYNEQFF
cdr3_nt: TGTGCCAGCAGCGTAGGGTCTAGCGGGGGGAGCTCCTACAATGAGCAGTTCTTC

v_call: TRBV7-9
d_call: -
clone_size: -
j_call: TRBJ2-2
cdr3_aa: CASSLGTTNTGELFF
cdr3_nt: TGTGCCAGCAGCTTGGGGACGACGAACACCGGGGAGCTGTTTTTT

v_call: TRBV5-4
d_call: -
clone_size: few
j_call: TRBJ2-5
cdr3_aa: CASSLRGEETQYF
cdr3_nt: TGTGCCAGCAGCTTAAGGGGGGAAGAGACCCAGTACTTC

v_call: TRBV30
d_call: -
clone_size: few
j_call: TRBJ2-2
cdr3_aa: CAWSLDSYTGELFF
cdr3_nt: TGTGCCTGGAGTTTGGACAGTTACACCGGGGAGCTGTTTTTT

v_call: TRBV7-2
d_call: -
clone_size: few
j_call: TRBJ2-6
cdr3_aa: CASSLGGFVSSGANVLTF
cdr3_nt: TGTGCCAGCAGCTTAGGGGGTTTTGTGAGCTCTGGGGCCAACGTCCTGACTTTC

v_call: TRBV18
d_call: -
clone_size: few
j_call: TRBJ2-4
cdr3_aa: CASSLVGPVLYF
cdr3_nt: TGTGCCAGCTCCCTCGTTGGACCAGTCTTGTACTTC

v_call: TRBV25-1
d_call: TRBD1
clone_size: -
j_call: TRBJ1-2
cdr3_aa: CASSSSTGARNYGYTF
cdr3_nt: TGTGCCAGCAGTTCATCGACAGGGGCGCGGAACTATGGCTACACCTTC

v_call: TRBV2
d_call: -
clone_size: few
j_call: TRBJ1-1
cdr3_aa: CASISGIGFTEAFF
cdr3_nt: TGTGCCAGCATTTCAGGGATAGGTTTCACTGAAGCTTTCTTT

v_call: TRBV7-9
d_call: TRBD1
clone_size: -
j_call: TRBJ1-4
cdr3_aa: CATTGQGHEKLFF
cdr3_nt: TGTGCCACTACGGGACAGGGTCATGAAAAACTGTTTTTT

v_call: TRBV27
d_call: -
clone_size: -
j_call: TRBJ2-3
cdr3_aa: CASSPLVSSTDTQYF
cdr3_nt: TGTGCCAGCAGTCCACTAGTCTCGAGCACAGATACGCAGTATTTT

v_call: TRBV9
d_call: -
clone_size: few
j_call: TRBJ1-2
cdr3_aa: CASSAEGRDYGYTF
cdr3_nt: TGTGCCAGCAGCGCCGAAGGAAGGGACTATGGCTACACCTTC

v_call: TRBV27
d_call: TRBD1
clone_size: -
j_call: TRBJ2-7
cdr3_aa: CASSFGTGPEQYF
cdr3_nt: TGTGCCAGCAGTTTCGGGACAGGACCCGAGCAGTACTTC

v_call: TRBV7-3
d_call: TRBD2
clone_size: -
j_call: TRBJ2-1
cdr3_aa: CASTSGGYNEQFF
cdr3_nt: TGTGCCAGCACCTCGGGAGGGTATAATGAGCAGTTCTTC

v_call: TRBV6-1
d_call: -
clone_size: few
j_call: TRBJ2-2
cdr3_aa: CASSEYSANTGELFF
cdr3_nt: TGTGCCAGCAGTGAATACAGCGCGAACACCGGGGAGCTGTTTTTT

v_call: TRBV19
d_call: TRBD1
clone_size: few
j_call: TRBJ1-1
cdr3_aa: CASTGGNTEAFF
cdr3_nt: TGTGCCAGCACAGGGGGGAACACTGAAGCTTTCTTT

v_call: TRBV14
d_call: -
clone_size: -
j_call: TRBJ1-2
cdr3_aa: CASSHRTPHYGYTF
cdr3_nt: TGTGCCAGCAGCCACCGGACACCTCACTATGGCTACACCTTC

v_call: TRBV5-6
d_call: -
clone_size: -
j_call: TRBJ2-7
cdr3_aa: CASSRGTYEQYF
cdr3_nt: TGTGCCAGCAGCAGGGGAACCTACGAGCAGTACTTC

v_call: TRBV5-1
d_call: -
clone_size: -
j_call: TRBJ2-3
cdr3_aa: CASSTSPLDTQYF
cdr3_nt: TGCGCCAGCAGCACTTCTCCGCTAGATACGCAGTATTTT

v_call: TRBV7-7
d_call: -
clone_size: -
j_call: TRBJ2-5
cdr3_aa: CASSLDRETQYF
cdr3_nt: TGTGCTAGCAGCTTAGACCGGGAGACCCAGTACTTC

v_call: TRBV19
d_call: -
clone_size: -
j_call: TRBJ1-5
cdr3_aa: CASSIGTEQPQHF
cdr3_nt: TGTGCCAGTAGTATTGGTACGGAGCAGCCCCAGCATTTT

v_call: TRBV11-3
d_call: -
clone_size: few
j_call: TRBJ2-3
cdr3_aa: CASSLGLADTQYF
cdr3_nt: TGTGCCAGCAGCTTAGGGCTCGCAGATACGCAGTATTTT

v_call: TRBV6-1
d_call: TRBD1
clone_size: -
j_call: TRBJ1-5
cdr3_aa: CASSEAPLRGRGVYRDSNQPQHF
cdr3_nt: TGTGCCAGCAGTGAAGCCCCTCTCCGCGGCAGGGGGGTCTATAGGGATAGCAATCAGCCCCAGCATTTT

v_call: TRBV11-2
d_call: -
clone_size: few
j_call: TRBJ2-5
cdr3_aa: CASSLAAERETQYF
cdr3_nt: TGTGCCAGCAGCTTGGCAGCCGAGAGAGAGACCCAGTACTTC